The 7 T cell receptor beta chains reported below all come from one sample, sequenced in a study of Ad26.COV2.S vaccination and SARS-CoV-2 variants. Produced via immunoSEQ multiplex PCR; TCRdb's table is partial and in-frame only. The table has about 350,000 clones, about 89% seen once. Sample treatment: some 20 received Ad26.COV2.S at low or high dose, single or two shots; about 5 received placebo; per-sample allocation not given. Vaccine and placebo recipients were sampled on day 63 after the first injection. The specimen comprised peripheral blood, sampled in a trial of Ad26.COV2.S vaccine versus placebo. The source of these receptors is a person between 18 and 65 years old who received the Ad26.COV2.S COVID-19 vaccine or a placebo.

The CDR3 coding sequence is TGTGCCAGCAGCCCCGGGACTAGCGGGAGGTGGGCCCAGTACTTC. Translating gives CASSPGTSGRWAQYF. The chain couples TRBV3-1 (or the pseudogene TRBV3-2) to TRBJ2-5, with TRBD2 matching over 15 bases. J was trimmed by 9 bases and V by 4 bases; bases with no gene match: 6. Germline-derived CDR1 and CDR2 are LGHDT and YNNKEL (reference sequence). The CDR3 has 15 amino acids.

The CDR3 DNA reads TGTGCCTGCCCGACAGGGCTTCGCTATGGCTACACCTTC. This encodes CACPTGLRYGYTF. The V and J genes are TRBV6-4 and TRBJ1-2, with TRBD1 matching 7 bases. Germline lookup yields CDR1 MRHNA and CDR2 SNTAGT. The CDR3 covers 13 residues. V shed 11 bases and J 4 bases; nucleotides not matched to a gene: 10.

Concerning this clone: Other nucleotide sequences from this sample produce the same CDR3. The rearrangement uses TRBV3-1 (or the pseudogene TRBV3-2) and TRBJ2-7, with TRBD2 matching over 8 bases. Germline V gene lookup returns CDR1 LGHDT and CDR2 YNNKEL (reference sequence). The CDR3 has 16 residues. V was pared by 6 bases and J by 9 bases, with 19 bases of the junction left unmatched. The CDR3 sequence: CASSSGLGLMRRAQYF. The CDR3 DNA reads TGTGCCAGCAGTTCGGGACTAGGGCTGATGAGGCGTGCGCAGTACTTC.

This clone was picked up one time. This rearrangement joins TRBV14 to TRBJ2-5; D unresolved. V was clipped by 3 bases and J by 1 base, with 6 bases between them. The CDR3 contains 13 residues. Germline V CDR1 and CDR2: SGHDN, FVKESK. The CDR3 here is CASSQNLQETQYF. In DNA, the CDR3 is TGTGCCAGCAGCCAGAACCTCCAAGAGACCCAGTACTTC.

The chain employs TRBV28 and TRBJ1-5; 9 bases agree with TRBD1. The CDR3 spans 17 residues. V lost 6 bases, J lost 7 bases, and 16 bases stayed unmatched. Germline values: CDR1 MDHEN, CDR2 SYDVKM. The CDR3 DNA is TGTGCCAGCAGGACAATTACAGGGGGCGGGGGAAGGCAGCCCCAGCATTTT. Its protein is CASRTITGGGGRQPQHF.

Details on this clone: Within the sample, other DNA sequences also encode this same CDR3. V usage is TRBV19 and J usage is TRBJ1-3; no clear D. The CDR3 consists of 13 residues. CDR1 LNHDA and CDR2 SQIVND come from the germline V gene (reference sequence). Between the trimmed V and J ends, which lost 4 bases and 0 bases, there was a span of 4 bases. This CDR3 is CASSRGSGNTIYF. In DNA, the CDR3 is TGTGCCAGTAGTAGAGGCTCTGGAAACACCATATATTTT.

This clone occurred a few times. This chain links TRBV9 with TRBJ2-1; 9 bases line up with TRBD2. The CDR3 is 16 residues long. The germline V gene encodes CDR1 SGDLS and CDR2 YYNGEE. After removal of 4 bases from V and 8 bases from J, the junction contained 13 bases not matched to a gene. CDR3 sequence: CASSPYSGGGYDEQFF. The CDR3 bases are TGTGCCAGCAGCCCATATAGCGGGGGCGGGTATGATGAGCAGTTCTTC.